This T cell receptor (beta chain) appears in the sequencing data of a study of T cell repertoires in cytomegalovirus infection. Study at large: Both CMV infection and a matching HLA type were indicated by public TCR beta signatures.

General study findings and limits: The ex vivo response was dominated by HLA-C-restricted CMV-specific TCR beta clonotypes. Based on cumulative public TCR beta family frequency, carriers of CMV plus the relevant HLA were identified.

One entry per CDR3 protein, called by TCRdb with MiXCR from the reads. The sample records about 530,000 distinct CDR3 sequences, more than 20% being singletons. In the case of this clonotype: As yet, its antigen is unknown.

The source of this sequence is a human donor in good health (CMV status not recorded). Some clones in this sample may be carry-over from other donors' samples. Sequenced sample: PBMCs.

The CDR3 DNA reads as TGTGCCAGCAGCCGGACAGGGCGGCTGCGGGGAAACATTCAGTACTTC. Translated: CASSRTGRLRGNIQYF. The rearrangement links TRBV7-9 to TRBJ2-4; 8 bases are a match to TRBD1. Germline V CDR1 and CDR2: SEHNR, FQNEAQ (reference sequence). V dropped 5 bases and J dropped 6; count of bases not matched to a gene: 12. The CDR3 spans 16 residues.